These 12 T cell receptor beta chains share one sample of origin, sequenced in a study of blood T cell repertoires in COVID-19. The protocol was immunoSEQ multiplex PCR, while the TCRdb copy is restricted to in-frame clones and leaves out a portion. The sample shows roughly 86,000 clones, roughly four fifths of them seen only once. Material for sequencing was peripheral blood. The receptors were gathered from a man between 60 and 70 years old with acute or convalescent COVID-19.

For the CDR3, the DNA is TGTGCCAGCAGCTCACCTGGCCTCAATGAGCAGTTCTTC. This codes for CASSSPGLNEQFF. This rearrangement joins TRBV11-3 to TRBJ2-1, with no clear D. V was shortened by 4 bases and J by 6 bases, with 10 bases between the two germline ends. CDR1 and CDR2 from the germline V gene are SGHNT and YENEEA. This CDR3 spans 13 amino acids.

The chain has TRBV5-4 and TRBJ1-1; weak D call: TRBD1 (5 bases). Germline V CDR1 and CDR2: SGHNT, YYREEE (reference sequence). This CDR3 has 13 amino acids. Trimming pared 5 bases from V and 2 bases from J, leaving 10 bases between. CDR3 protein: CASSSTENTEAFF. The CDR3, as DNA: TGTGCCAGCAGTTCGACAGAAAACACTGAAGCTTTCTTT.

This chain joins TRBV6-5 and TRBJ2-3, with a weak D call TRBD2 (5 bases). V gave up 5 bases and J gave up 1 base, with 13 bases separating them. Germline V gene lookup returns CDR1 MNHEY and CDR2 SVGAGI. The CDR3 spans 15 residues. CDR3 in amino acids: CASSLEDGRTDTQYF. CDR3 sequence (DNA): TGTGCCAGCAGTCTGGAGGACGGTCGCACAGATACGCAGTATTTT.

The chain combines TRBV3-1 (or the pseudogene TRBV3-2) with TRBJ1-5; weak D call: TRBD1 (5 bases). CDR3 length: 15 residues. V was clipped by 0 bases and J by 7 bases, with 13 bases between them. From germline, CDR1 is LGHDT and CDR2 YNNKEL (reference sequence). CDR3 in amino acids: CASSQDGGWDQPQHF. In nucleotides, the CDR3 is TGTGCCAGCAGCCAAGATGGGGGGTGGGACCAGCCCCAGCATTTT.

The CDR3 region is CAISAQGRLGDTQYF. In DNA form, the CDR3 reads TGTGCCATCAGTGCACAGGGTCGGTTGGGAGATACGCAGTATTTT. This chain connects TRBV10-3 to TRBJ2-3, with TRBD1 as a possible D gene (6 bases). Germline V gives CDR1 ENHRY, CDR2 SYGVKD. The length of the CDR3 is 15 residues. V lost 4 bases to trimming and J lost 5 bases, with 16 bases between them.

This chain connects TRBV9 to TRBJ1-6; D perhaps matches TRBD1 (5 bases). V shed 2 bases and J shed 6 bases, with 6 bases lying between them. CDR1 is SGDLS and CDR2 is YYNGEE in the germline V gene. CDR3 length: 13 amino acids. CDR3: CASSVDSNSPLHF. The CDR3 nucleotides read TGTGCCAGCAGCGTTGACAGTAATTCACCCCTCCACTTT.

The chain links TRBV2 to TRBJ1-4; D is unresolved. In germline, CDR1 is SNHLY, CDR2 FYNNEI. V was clipped by 2 bases and J by 1 base, with 8 bases between them. CDR3 size: 15 residues. The CDR3 sequence: CASSESAGTNEKLFF. Written as DNA, the CDR3 is TGTGCCAGCAGTGAATCGGCAGGAACTAATGAAAAACTGTTTTTT. Drawing the rest from reference TRBV2 and TRBJ1-4, the complete variable domain is EPEVTQTPSHQVTQMGQEVILRCVPISNHLYFYWYRQILGQKVEFLVSFYNNEISEKSEIFDDQFSVERPDGSNFTLKIRSTKLEDSAMYFCASSESAGTNEKLFFGSGTQLSVL.

CDR3 protein: CACGQGRNTEAFF. CDR3 nucleotide sequence: TGTGCCTGTGGACAGGGCCGGAACACTGAAGCTTTCTTT. The genes are TRBV30 and TRBJ1-1; TRBD1 agrees at 8 bases. The V gene's germline CDR1 is GTSNPN and CDR2 SVGIG (reference sequence). Germline trimming cut 6 bases from V and 1 base from J; bases unmatched to any gene: 4. This CDR3 contains 13 residues.

V and J are TRBV5-1 and TRBJ2-7, with 12 bases identical to TRBD2. CDR3 size: 15 residues. The germline V gene has CDR1 SGHRS and CDR2 YFSETQ. The junction had 5 bases not matched to a gene; V was cut back by 4 bases and J by 3 bases. The CDR3 region has the DNA TGCGCCAGCAGCCCAACTAGCGGGGGGCTCTACGAGCAGTACTTC. Protein product: CASSPTSGGLYEQYF.

The rearrangement links TRBV7-9 to TRBJ2-5; tentative D call: TRBD2 (5 bases). This CDR3 is built from 14 residues. CDR1 and CDR2 (germline): SEHNR, FQNEAQ (reference sequence). Trimming removed 5 bases from V and 5 bases from J, with 15 bases in between. CDR3: CASSTWTSTETQYF. The CDR3 DNA reads TGTGCCAGCAGCACCTGGACTTCGACGGAGACCCAGTACTTC.

The genes are TRBV9 and TRBJ2-3; possibly TRBD2 for D (6 bases). The CDR3 extends over 17 amino acids. The V end lost 0 bases, the J end lost 0 bases, and 14 bases lay between the germline ends. Germline CDR1 reads SGDLS; CDR2 reads YYNGEE. DNA for the CDR3: TGTGCCAGCAGCGTAGGCGTTAGCGGAACTAGCACAGATACGCAGTATTTT. This encodes CASSVGVSGTSTDTQYF.

The chain is built from TRBV15 and TRBJ1-5, with D perhaps matching TRBD1 (5 bases). The CDR3 is 14 residues long. From germline, CDR1 is LNHNV and CDR2 YYDKDF (reference sequence). V lost 4 bases and J 4 bases, leaving 11 bases between the germline ends. The CDR3 DNA is TGTGCCACCAGCATTGCCAGGGTGAATCAGCCCCAGCATTTT. Residues: CATSIARVNQPQHF.